These 32 T cell receptor beta chains share one sample of origin, sequenced in a study of CXCR3-negative and CXCR3-positive naive CD8 T cells (dated by TCRdb to the late 2010s). TCRdb records NextSeq 550 as the sequencer. The Human TCR Profiling Kit (MiLaboratory) was used to make UMI-labeled 5' RACE TRB cDNA libraries. The reads underwent TCRdb reprocessing, giving one record for each CDR3 protein sequence and no DNA. The sample's table covers about 26,000 distinct CDR3 sequences. The ten biggest clones cover 2.8% of the sample. The sample taken for sequencing was naive CXCR3- CD8+ T cells from blood. Taken with the paper, the label for cell subset or site translates to: CD45RO-CCR7+CD27+CD95- naive CD8+ T cells lacking CXCR3 (TNR3-). The receptors were gathered from a human donor in good health. Some clones in this sample may be carry-over from other donors' samples.

This chain's CDR3 is CASSLPTGSGGTEAFF. This rearrangement joins TRBV7-2 to TRBJ1-1; with no DNA, the TCRdb D assignment of TRBD1 cannot be verified. Germline V gene sequence: CDR1 SGHTA, CDR2 FQGNSA. The CDR3 has 16 residues.

The V gene is TRBV4-3, the J gene TRBJ1-1. CDR1 is LGHNA, CDR2 YSLEER, per germline. CDR3 length: 11 residues. The CDR3 region is CASSQDRRAFF.

The chain employs TRBV28 and TRBJ2-5; TCRdb indicates TRBD1, and absent DNA this call remains unverified. This CDR3 region has 12 residues. The V gene's germline CDR1 is MDHEN and CDR2 SYDVKM. CDR3 residues: CASRTTGETQYF.

The chain joins TRBV29-1 to TRBJ2-5; the D gene TCRdb calls, TRBD2, cannot be checked with no DNA. This CDR3 is built from 13 residues. Germline loops: CDR1 SQVTM, CDR2 ANQGSEA. The CDR3 loop is CSVEFSGGETQYF.

The CDR3 protein is CASSPWGTGANYGYTF. The V gene is TRBV12-3 or TRBV12-4, the J gene TRBJ1-2; TCRdb's D gene call, TRBD1, goes unchecked for lack of DNA. This CDR3 is built from 16 residues.

This rearrangement joins TRBV15 to TRBJ2-4. The CDR3 length is 13 residues. Germline-derived CDR1 and CDR2 are LNHNV and YYDKDF (reference sequence). The CDR3 region is CATSQGEQNIQYF.

Frequency places this clonotype as medium-sized. The chain is built from TRBV7-6 and TRBJ1-1; TCRdb gives TRBD1 as the D gene, but with no DNA this cannot be confirmed. The length of the CDR3 is 15 residues. Germline V gene lookup returns CDR1 SGHVS and CDR2 FNYEAQ. The CDR3 sequence is CASSPGTTGYTEAFF.

The J gene is TRBJ1-6, the V gene TRBV7-9. The CDR3 has 11 amino acids. Germline CDR1 is SEHNR and CDR2 is FQNEAQ (reference sequence). The CDR3 loop reads CASSFNSPLHF.

This chain joins TRBV12-2 and TRBJ2-6; TCRdb names TRBD1, which stays unverified in the absence of DNA. TRBV12-2 is recorded as a pseudogene. The CDR3 loop spans 16 amino acids. The CDR3 region is CASSRTTGTGANVLTF.

The J gene is TRBJ2-1, the V gene TRBV5-5; the TCRdb call, TRBD2, lacks DNA for checking. Germline loops: CDR1 SGHKS, CDR2 YYEKEE (reference sequence). The CDR3 is 15 residues long. The CDR3 spells CASSYSGGGYNEQFF.

CDR3 amino acids: CASSQWPTPGLYF. The chain combines TRBV28 with TRBJ2-7; TCRdb's assignment of TRBD1 cannot be checked, as there is no DNA. Germline CDR1 MDHEN, CDR2 SYDVKM. CDR3 length: 13 amino acids.

The chain employs TRBV28 and TRBJ2-3; TCRdb names TRBD2, which stays unverified in the absence of DNA. CDR1 and CDR2 from the germline V gene are MDHEN and SYDVKM. The CDR3 totals 16 residues. CDR3 sequence reads: CASSLGGSWATDTQYF.

The chain recombines TRBV4-3 with TRBJ1-2. Looked up from germline, CDR1 is LGHNA and CDR2 is YSLEER. The CDR3 has 15 amino acids. The CDR3 here is CASSQDPEGLYGYTF.

V gene TRBV4-3 combines with J gene TRBJ1-3. This CDR3 has 15 residues. Germline V lookup: CDR1 LGHNA, CDR2 YSLEER. This CDR3 reads CASSQNVFSGNTIYF.

The V and J genes are TRBV7-9 and TRBJ2-5; TCRdb indicates TRBD1, and absent DNA this call remains unverified. The CDR3 runs to 15 residues. Germline CDR1 reads SEHNR; CDR2 reads FQNEAQ (reference sequence). The CDR3 here is CASSLPPGRGETQYF.

This chain links TRBV29-1 with TRBJ1-1. Per germline, CDR1 SQVTM and CDR2 ANQGSEA. The CDR3 is 11 amino acids. CDR3 amino acids: CSATQNTEAFF. Full variable domain (outside the CDR3, taken from reference TRBV29-1 and TRBJ1-1): SAVISQKPSRDICQRGTSLTIQCQVDSQVTMMFWYRQQPGQSLTLIATANQGSEATYESGFVIDKFPISRPNLTFSTLTVSNMSPEDSSIYLCSATQNTEAFFGQGTRLTVV.

The chain uses TRBV11-2 and TRBJ1-2; TCRdb's assignment of TRBD1 cannot be checked, as there is no DNA. Germline CDR1 is SGHAT and CDR2 is FQNNGV. The CDR3 covers 13 residues. CDR3 region: CASSSAQDYGYTF.

This sequence joins TRBV11-2 and TRBJ2-1; there is no DNA to check the TCRdb D call of TRBD1. Looked up from germline, CDR1 is SGHAT and CDR2 is FQNNGV. The CDR3 loop spans 16 amino acids. CDR3 protein: CASSHSLQGLWDEQFF.

The chain has TRBV5-1 and TRBJ2-1; TCRdb lists TRBD2, though no DNA is available to test this call. The CDR3 totals 16 residues. Germline-derived CDR1 and CDR2 are SGHRS and YFSETQ. The CDR3 protein is CASSPSSGGVRNEQFF. Using reference TRBV5-1 and TRBJ2-1 for the parts outside the CDR3, the full variable domain is KAGVTQTPRYLIKTRGQQVTLSCSPISGHRSVSWYQQTPGQGLQFLFEYFSETQRNKGNFPGRFSGRQFSNSRSEMNVSTLELGDSALYLCASSPSSGGVRNEQFFGPGTRLTVL.

The chain is built from TRBV27 and TRBJ2-1; TCRdb indicates TRBD1, and absent DNA this call remains unverified. The germline V gene encodes CDR1 MNHEY and CDR2 SMNVEV (reference sequence). The CDR3 runs to 16 residues. CDR3 region: CASSLGRRDVGNEQFF.

The V gene is TRBV27, the J gene TRBJ2-7; TCRdb gives TRBD1 as the D gene, but with no DNA this cannot be confirmed. CDR3 size: 16 residues. In germline, CDR1 is MNHEY, CDR2 SMNVEV (reference sequence). The chain's CDR3 is CASSTRFRTGTYEQYF.

The gene calls are TRBV7-9 and TRBJ1-2; TCRdb names TRBD1, which stays unverified in the absence of DNA. Germline V gene sequence: CDR1 SEHNR, CDR2 FQNEAQ (reference sequence). The CDR3 has 11 amino acids. CDR3 in amino acids: CASNHRDGYTF. Full variable domain (rest looked up from reference TRBV7-9 and TRBJ1-2): DTGVSQNPRHKITKRGQNVTFRCDPISEHNRLYWYRQTLGQGPEFLTYFQNEAQLEKSRLLSDRFSAERPKGSFSTLEIQRTEQGDSAMYLCASNHRDGYTFGSGTRLTVV.

The genes are TRBV7-9 and TRBJ2-1. CDR1 and CDR2 from the germline V gene are SEHNR and FQNEAQ (reference sequence). CDR3 length: 13 residues. The CDR3 spells CASSYEESNEQFF. The whole variable domain, filled in from reference TRBV7-9 and TRBJ2-1, reads DTGVSQNPRHKITKRGQNVTFRCDPISEHNRLYWYRQTLGQGPEFLTYFQNEAQLEKSRLLSDRFSAERPKGSFSTLEIQRTEQGDSAMYLCASSYEESNEQFFGPGTRLTVL.

The rearrangement links TRBV6-5 to TRBJ2-3. This CDR3 region has 14 residues. Germline V CDR1 and CDR2: MNHEY, SVGAGI. The CDR3 loop is CASSSFRFTDTQYF.

V is TRBV5-4 and J is TRBJ1-1; the D gene TCRdb calls, TRBD1, cannot be checked with no DNA. Germline CDR1 SGHNT, CDR2 YYREEE (reference sequence). The CDR3 runs 15 residues. The CDR3 loop reads CASSLGTEGNTEAFF.

The V and J genes are TRBV20-1 and TRBJ1-2; TCRdb proposes TRBD1, but this gene call is untestable without DNA. The CDR3 extends over 15 amino acids. Germline lookup yields CDR1 DFQATT and CDR2 SNEGSKA (reference sequence). Here the CDR3 reads CSARGGTGEVDGYTF.

The chain joins TRBV21-1 to TRBJ1-1; TCRdb reports TRBD1, a call that lacks DNA to check it against. TRBV21-1 is termed a pseudogene. CDR3 size: 12 residues. The chain's CDR3 is CASSKAGGEAFF.

This rearrangement joins TRBV29-1 to TRBJ2-7; TCRdb returns TRBD2, unconfirmable since there is no DNA. The germline V gene has CDR1 SQVTM and CDR2 ANQGSEA. This CDR3 comprises 14 residues. This chain's CDR3 is CSVVGLAGNYEQYF.

The V call is TRBV29-1, the J call TRBJ2-7; TCRdb gives TRBD2 as the D gene, but with no DNA this cannot be confirmed. CDR1 is SQVTM and CDR2 is ANQGSEA in the germline V gene. The CDR3 has 14 amino acids. The CDR3 reads CSVEDQGRTYEQYF.

The chain couples TRBV29-1 to TRBJ2-2; TCRdb returns TRBD1, unconfirmable since there is no DNA. The CDR3 covers 14 residues. Germline values: CDR1 SQVTM, CDR2 ANQGSEA. The chain's CDR3 is CSVGRLENTGELFF.

This clonotype counts as medium-sized by frequency. The chain carries TRBV5-1 and TRBJ2-1; TCRdb designates TRBD2, a call that cannot be tested without DNA. The length of the CDR3 is 14 residues. From germline, CDR1 is SGHRS and CDR2 YFSETQ. This CDR3 is CASSGSGAYNEQFF.

This chain connects TRBV2 to TRBJ2-3; the TCRdb D gene call, TRBD1, has no DNA to confirm it. This CDR3 contains 18 residues. Germline-derived CDR1 and CDR2 are SNHLY and FYNNEI. CDR3 in amino acids: CASSDPKTGVRRTDTQYF. The full variable domain, rest sourced from reference TRBV2 and TRBJ2-3, is EPEVTQTPSHQVTQMGQEVILRCVPISNHLYFYWYRQILGQKVEFLVSFYNNEISEKSEIFDDQFSVERPDGSNFTLKIRSTKLEDSAMYFCASSDPKTGVRRTDTQYFGPGTRLTVL.